The text below deals with one TCR beta chain. The antigen remains unidentified. TCRdb's copy holds only in-frame clones and misses some; the assay was immunoSEQ multiplex PCR. The table lists 20,000 to 30,000 clones, 85% to 95% of them singletons. The data were taken from a study of graft-versus-host responses after intestinal transplantation. Overall study context: Every one of the recipients received anti-thymocyte globulin induction and afterwards took tacrolimus and steroids for about 3 years.

Looked up from germline, CDR1 is MNHEY and CDR2 is SVGAGI. The length of the CDR3 is 15 residues. V lost 8 bases to trimming and J lost 2 bases; unmatched junction nucleotides: 6. General study points: In patients with graft-donor T cell macrochimerism, allograft graft-versus-host to host-versus-graft clonal ratios were high.

This sequence joins TRBV6-5 and TRBJ2-5; the match to TRBD2 covers 12 bases. This sequence originates from a human patient who received an intestinal transplant, so some T cells may come from the graft donor. Source: PBMCs, taken around 38 days after intestinal transplant. CDR3 sequence (DNA): TGTGCCAGCGTCCCGACTAGCGGGAGTCAAGAGACCCAGTACTTC. As protein: CASVPTSGSQETQYF.